Listed below are T cell receptor beta chains from one sample, sequenced in a study of CD8 T cells in Susac syndrome. One entry per CDR3 protein results from TCRdb running MiXCR on the immunoSEQ multiplex PCR reads. In the table there are about 140,000 distinct CDR3 sequences, 95% of which are singletons. The sample taken for sequencing was CD4+ T cells from PBMCs. Receptors were obtained from a human donor with Susac syndrome. CDR3s include the opening cysteine and the closing phenylalanine or tryptophan. A D gene is named only where the DNA matches it firmly. Size is stated for part of the rows, as once, few or many counts, or as a class when the clone is expanded.

J,size,D,V,CDR3,DNA
TRBJ2-7,.,.,TRBV30,CAWSVRTFSYEQYF,TGTGCCTGGAGTGTACGCACCTTCTCCTACGAGCAGTACTTC
TRBJ1-2,.,.,TRBV4-1,CASSQNIGGEGYGYTF,TGCGCCAGCAGCCAAAACATCGGGGGTGAGGGTTATGGCTACACCTTC
TRBJ1-5,.,.,TRBV19,CASSYSAGNQPQHF,TGTGCCAGTAGTTACAGCGCTGGCAATCAGCCCCAGCATTTT
TRBJ2-5,.,TRBD2,TRBV20-1,CSAFLAGGLETQYF,TGCAGTGCTTTTCTAGCGGGGGGGCTCGAGACCCAGTACTTC
TRBJ2-2,.,.,TRBV5-1,CASSFAGNTGELFF,TGCGCCAGCAGCTTCGCGGGCAACACCGGGGAGCTGTTTTTT
TRBJ1-1,.,.,TRBV20-1,CSARDSMRGRTEVFF,TGCAGTGCTAGAGATAGTATGCGGGGGAGAACTGAAGTTTTCTTT
TRBJ1-1,.,TRBD1,TRBV6-6,CASSPMTGGGTEAFF,TGTGCCAGCAGTCCTATGACAGGGGGCGGCACTGAAGCTTTCTTT
TRBJ1-2,.,.,TRBV30,CAWSARYGYTF,TGTGCCTGGAGTGCTCGGTATGGCTACACCTTC
TRBJ1-2,.,.,TRBV6-1,CASSETAEGAYGYTF,TGTGCCAGCAGTGAAACTGCAGAGGGTGCCTATGGCTACACCTTC
TRBJ2-5,.,TRBD2,TRBV7-8,CASCRQTSGRETQYF,TGTGCCAGCTGTAGGCAGACTAGCGGGAGGGAGACCCAGTACTTC
TRBJ2-2,once,.,TRBV6-6,CASSQVESGDLFF,TGTGCCAGCAGTCAGGTGGAATCCGGGGACCTGTTTTTT
TRBJ1-1,.,.,TRBV5-1,CASSPRGASGTEAFF,TGCGCCAGCAGCCCGCGGGGGGCGTCGGGCACTGAAGCTTTCTTT
TRBJ2-2,once,.,TRBV15,CATSSQGVVGELFF,TGTGCCACCAGCAGTCAAGGGGTTGTCGGGGAGCTGTTTTTT
TRBJ1-2,few,.,TRBV28,CASSLAANYGYTF,TGTGCCAGCAGTTTAGCAGCTAACTATGGCTACACCTTC
TRBJ2-5,.,TRBD2,TRBV2,CASRGLAGAETQYF,TGTGCCAGCAGGGGACTAGCGGGGGCTGAGACCCAGTACTTC
TRBJ2-2,once,.,TRBV14,CASSQSAANTGELFF,TGTGCCAGCAGCCAATCTGCCGCGAACACCGGGGAGCTGTTTTTT
TRBJ2-7,.,.,TRBV7-9,CASAEVGSYEQYF,TGTGCCAGCGCCGAAGTCGGGTCCTACGAGCAGTACTTC
TRBJ1-1,.,.,TRBV20-1,CSARRDGTEAFF,TGCAGTGCTAGAAGGGACGGCACTGAAGCTTTCTTT
TRBJ1-3,.,TRBD1,TRBV28,CASSFRGRGQYF,TGTGCCAGCAGTTTCCGGGGACGGGGACAGTATTTT
TRBJ2-2,.,.,TRBV12-5,CASGGIWELFF,TGTGCTAGTGGTGGGATATGGGAGCTGTTTTTT
TRBJ2-7,.,TRBD1,TRBV7-2,CASSLGRQGSYEQYF,TGTGCCAGCAGCTTAGGGCGACAGGGATCCTACGAGCAGTACTTC
TRBJ1-1,.,.,TRBV5-1,CASSRGTESTEAFF,TGCGCCAGCAGTAGGGGGACCGAGAGCACTGAAGCTTTCTTT
TRBJ1-2,.,.,TRBV28,CASSRYGYTF,TGTGCCAGCAGTCGGTATGGCTACACCTTC
TRBJ1-5,.,TRBD1,TRBV7-6,CASSSGTGGEPQHF,TGTGCCAGCAGCTCCGGGACAGGGGGAGAGCCCCAGCATTTT
TRBJ2-6,.,.,TRBV5-1,CASSRQGDGGANVLTF,TGCGCCAGCAGCCGGCAAGGGGATGGCGGGGCCAACGTCCTGACTTTC
TRBJ2-5,.,.,TRBV6-2/TRBV6-3,CASNHPGLQETQYF,TGTGCCAGCAATCACCCGGGGCTACAAGAGACCCAGTACTTC
TRBJ2-7,.,TRBD2,TRBV20-1,CSATGTSGGAANYEQYF,TGCAGTGCTACAGGGACTAGCGGGGGGGCCGCCAACTACGAGCAGTACTTC
TRBJ2-1,.,TRBD2,TRBV29-1,CSVAGLAGDHADTSSYNEQFF,TGCAGCGTTGCGGGACTAGCGGGAGACCACGCCGATACTAGCTCCTACAATGAGCAGTTCTTC
TRBJ1-1,.,TRBD1,TRBV9,CASSVGGTGKNTEAFF,TGTGCCAGCAGCGTAGGCGGGACAGGGAAGAACACTGAAGCTTTCTTT
TRBJ1-1,.,.,TRBV4-2,CASSLGGSGGAGAEAFF,TGTGCCAGCAGCCTCGGAGGTAGTGGGGGCGCCGGCGCTGAAGCTTTCTTT
TRBJ1-3,.,.,TRBV28,CASSRRASGNTIYF,TGTGCCAGCAGCCGCCGCGCCTCTGGAAACACCATATATTTT
TRBJ1-5,.,TRBD1,TRBV28,CASSSQGGGRGQPQHF,TGTGCCAGCAGTTCCCAGGGAGGGGGCCGGGGTCAGCCCCAGCATTTT
TRBJ2-1,.,TRBD2,TRBV20-1,CSARGGLAGDIYNEQFF,TGCAGTGCTAGAGGGGGACTAGCGGGAGATATCTACAATGAGCAGTTCTTC
TRBJ1-2,.,.,TRBV12-3/TRBV12-4,CASSARANYGYTF,TGTGCCAGCAGCGCTCGGGCCAACTATGGCTACACCTTC
TRBJ2-1,.,TRBD2,TRBV20-1,CSVLAASYNEQFF,TGCAGCGTCCTAGCGGCTTCCTACAATGAGCAGTTCTTC
TRBJ2-7,.,TRBD1,TRBV30,CAWTTPGQGLYEQYF,TGTGCCTGGACCACACCGGGACAGGGGTTATACGAGCAGTACTTC
TRBJ1-1,.,TRBD1,TRBV30,CAWERGHNTEAFF,TGTGCCTGGGAGAGGGGGCACAACACTGAAGCTTTCTTT
TRBJ2-5,.,TRBD1,TRBV9,CASSVVAGGVETQYF,TGTGCCAGCAGCGTCGTCGCAGGGGGCGTAGAGACCCAGTACTTC
TRBJ1-2,.,.,TRBV7-9,CASSLAGAGRPDGYTF,TGTGCCAGCAGCTTAGCGGGCGCAGGGCGTCCCGATGGCTACACCTTC
TRBJ2-1,.,.,TRBV11-2,CASSPQAGYNEQFF,TGTGCCAGCAGCCCGCAGGCAGGTTACAATGAGCAGTTCTTC